This T cell receptor beta chain was profiled in a study of T cell responses to AZD1222 COVID-19 vaccine (dated by TCRdb to the early 2020s). Turning to the overall study: TCR sequencing covered over 230 trial participants: some 210 given two doses of AZD1222 and 26 given two doses of MenACWY control vaccine. Trial participants were enrolled into age subgroups of 18-55, 56-69 and 70-plus years, which contained approximately 150, 28 and 58 TCR-sequenced participants, respectively.

Trimming removed 0 bases from V and 5 bases from J, leaving 14 bases between the germline ends. CDR1 and CDR2 are drawn from the germline V gene: MNHEY, SVGEGT. The CDR3 covers 15 residues, taking in both the cysteine and the phenylalanine. Of the read, only the CDR3 DNA is kept; its 45 bases are in frame from base 1. The CDR3 regions of human TCRbeta chains were analyzed by immunosequencing. From the authors' description of their analysis: Repertoire TCRs were matched against a reference library of SARS-CoV-2-specific TCRs generated with the MIRA antigen-specificity platform. Breadth was defined as the fraction of unique TCRs that were SARS-CoV-2-associated. Depth was defined as the fraction of total T cells that were SARS-CoV-2-associated. Using the MIRA data, each spike-specific TCR was assigned both to the spike region to which the TCR was reactive and to a CD4 or CD8 class. Log10-transformed breadth and depth values were compared by one-way ANOVA with Sidak's multiple comparisons tests. TCRdb retrieved this table from immuneACCESS and kept in-frame rearrangements only. Not all clones are present; in checked studies, unresolved V genes account for under half, and no reason is known for the remainder. V and J calls and clone size are as listed in that table; D and trimming were resolved from the DNA. The sample includes some 200,000 clones, with about 92% observed a single time. The biggest ten clones account for about 1% of the sample.

Concerning this clone itself: Its antigen target is currently unknown. Per-base qualities were not stored, and no clone one base away is much larger.

This specimen's time point label, interpreted: baseline before first vaccination. The sample's treatment or condition label, in plain terms: meningococcal conjugate vaccine given as trial control. Samples from vaccinated people were obtained from the UK trials COV001 and COV002, which included a single-blind randomized controlled phase 2/3 trial of AZD1222 (ChAdOx1 nCoV-19) in healthy adults. Trial participant PBMC samples were collected at day 0 and day 28 after the second dose for TCRbeta chain sequencing. Paper-wide results and their limitations: Spike-specific TCR breadth and depth rose significantly after two AZD1222 doses compared with day 0 and with MenACWY recipients. Participants were mostly white British, with more females than males. The authors suggested clonal diversity may have been underestimated. Conclusions about previously exposed vaccinees are limited, since just five or six AZD1222 recipients were seropositive for SARS-CoV-2 at baseline. Reportedly, close to half of the unique spike-specific TCRs recognized epitopes lying outside the regions that are mutated in the B.1.351 and B.1.1.7 variants. The vaccine-associated CD4 TCRs covered the entire spike protein, and the dominant responses fell in regions 160-218 and 743-854. The 56-69-year group was small, and its depth increase did not reach significance, likely because of low power. Because no day 14 peak-response samples were available, the repertoires could be characterized only after the peak T cell response.

The chain is encoded by TRBV6-2 or TRBV6-3 joined to TRBJ2-7; the D segment might be TRBD1 or TRBD2, since each matches 5 bases. The clonotype was recovered from an adult in good health. Sequenced here: peripheral blood, sampled on day 0 of MenACWY control vaccination. This receptor carries the CDR3 CASSYSGPRGHEQYF. The nucleotides are TGTGCCAGCAGTTACTCTGGGCCCCGGGGCCACGAGCAGTACTTC.